This entry lists 9 T cell receptor beta chains sequenced from one sample in a study of T cell clones after liver transplantation. The protocol was immunoSEQ multiplex PCR, while the TCRdb copy is restricted to in-frame clones and leaves out a portion. Among 7,500 to 9,500 clones, 80% were seen once, and the ten largest hold around 41%. Material: CD8+ T cells from blood, obtained before liver transplant. These receptors came from a human donor who received a liver transplant.

The rearrangement uses TRBV27 and TRBJ2-1; 7 bases are shared with TRBD1. The CDR3 runs 14 residues. The V segment lost 2 bases and the J segment 7 bases; nucleotides outside the gene matches: 5. Germline-derived CDR1 and CDR2 are MNHEY and SMNVEV (reference sequence). CDR3 loop: CASSLIGGANEQFF. Written as DNA, the CDR3 is TGTGCCAGCAGTTTAATAGGGGGCGCGAATGAGCAGTTCTTC.

The chain employs TRBV13 and TRBJ2-7, with TRBD1 identical over 7 bases. CDR1 PRHDT and CDR2 FYEKMQ come from the germline V gene (reference sequence). The CDR3 totals 14 residues. Germline trimming cut 3 bases from V and 1 base from J; bases unmatched to any gene: 3. The CDR3 bases are TGTGCCAGCAGCTTTCAGGGGGAATCCTACGAGCAGTACTTC. Translated, it gives CASSFQGESYEQYF.

This CDR3 is CASSAPGQARTGELFF. Here the CDR3 DNA reads TGTGCCAGCAGTGCTCCGGGACAGGCGAGGACCGGGGAGCTGTTTTTT. J is TRBJ2-2 and V is TRBV2; 8 nucleotides agree with TRBD1. V lost 4 bases to trimming and J lost 5 bases; unmatched junction nucleotides: 9. CDR1 and CDR2 (germline): SNHLY, FYNNEI. The CDR3 sequence is 16 residues long.

This chain uses TRBV27 with TRBJ1-1, with 7 bases that match TRBD1. Germline lookup yields CDR1 MNHEY and CDR2 SMNVEV (reference sequence). The CDR3 covers 14 residues. Trimming took 2 bases from V and 3 from J; bases not matched to a gene: 3. CDR3 DNA sequence: TGTGCCAGCAGTTTAAGACAGGGCGACACTGAAGCTTTCTTT. It codes for CASSLRQGDTEAFF.

The CDR3 region has the DNA TGTGCCAGTAGTATAGGACTAGCGATCACAGATACGCAGTATTTT. Translated: CASSIGLAITDTQYF. This sequence joins TRBV19 and TRBJ2-3; 8 bases align to TRBD2. The CDR3 is 15 amino acids. Per the germline V gene, CDR1 is LNHDA and CDR2 is SQIVND (reference sequence). Trimming at V came to 1 base and at J to 2 bases, leaving 2 bases not matched to a gene.

V is TRBV18 and J is TRBJ1-2, with a tentative D call TRBD1 (5 bases). The CDR3 has 15 amino acids. Germline V gene data show CDR1 as KGHSH and CDR2 as LQKENI. Trimming took off 3 bases at V and 2 bases at J, with 13 bases between the two ends. In DNA, the CDR3 is TGTGCCAGCTCACCTGGACAAGGAACCAACTATGGCTACACCTTC. This encodes CASSPGQGTNYGYTF.

The V gene is TRBV2, the J gene TRBJ2-7, with D possibly matching TRBD2 (5 bases). Germline V gene sequence: CDR1 SNHLY, CDR2 FYNNEI. The V and J ends lost 1 base and 3 bases respectively, with 13 bases between them. This CDR3 region has 15 residues. CDR3 nucleotides: TGTGCCAGCAGTGAAGAGCAGGCTAGCTACTACGAGCAGTACTTC. Translated: CASSEEQASYYEQYF.

This chain connects TRBV2 to TRBJ2-3; 11 bases line up with TRBD2. After removal of 8 bases from V and 6 bases from J, the junction contained 4 bases not matched to a gene. Germline CDR1 reads SNHLY; CDR2 reads FYNNEI. The CDR3 is 13 amino acids. The DNA for the CDR3 is TGTGCCAGCGTAGCGGGGGGGTTCGATACGCAGTATTTT. Its translation: CASVAGGFDTQYF.

The rearrangement joins TRBV4-1 to TRBJ1-2, with a tentative D call TRBD1 (5 bases). Per germline, CDR1 MGHRA and CDR2 YSYEKL. The CDR3 length is 19 residues. The germline V and J ends were trimmed by 3 bases and 1 base, with 24 bases remaining between them. The CDR3 protein is CASSQGPRGGDGLNYGYTF. CDR3 sequence (DNA): TGCGCCAGCAGCCAGGGCCCCCGGGGAGGGGACGGACTTAACTATGGCTACACCTTC.